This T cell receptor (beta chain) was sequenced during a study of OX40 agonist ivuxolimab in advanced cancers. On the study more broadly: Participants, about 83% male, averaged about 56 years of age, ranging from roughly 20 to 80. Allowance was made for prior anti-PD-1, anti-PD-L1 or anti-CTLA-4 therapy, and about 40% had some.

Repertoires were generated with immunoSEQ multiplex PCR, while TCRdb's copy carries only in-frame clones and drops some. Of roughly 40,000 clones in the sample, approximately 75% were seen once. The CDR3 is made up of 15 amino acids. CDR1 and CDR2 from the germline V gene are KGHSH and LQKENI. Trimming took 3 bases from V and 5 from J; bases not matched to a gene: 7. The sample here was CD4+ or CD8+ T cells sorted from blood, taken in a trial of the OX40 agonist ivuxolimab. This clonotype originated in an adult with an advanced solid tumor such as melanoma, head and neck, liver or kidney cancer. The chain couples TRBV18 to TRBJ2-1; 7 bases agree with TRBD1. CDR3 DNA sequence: TGTGCCAGCTCACCGACAGGGTTCTTCGACAATGAGCAGTTCTTC. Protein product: CASSPTGFFDNEQFF.